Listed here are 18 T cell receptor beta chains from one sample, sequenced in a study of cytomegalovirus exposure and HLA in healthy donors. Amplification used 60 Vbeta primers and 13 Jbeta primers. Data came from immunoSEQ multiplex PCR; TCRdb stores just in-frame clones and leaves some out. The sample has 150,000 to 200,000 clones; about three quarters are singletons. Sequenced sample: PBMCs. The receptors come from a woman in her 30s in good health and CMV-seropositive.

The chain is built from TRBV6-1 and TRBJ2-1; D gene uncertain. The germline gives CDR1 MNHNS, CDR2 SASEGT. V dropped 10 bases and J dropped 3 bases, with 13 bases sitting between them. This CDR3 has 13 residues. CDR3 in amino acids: CAITPNSYNEQFF. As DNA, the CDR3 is TGTGCCATAACCCCGAATAGCTACAATGAGCAGTTCTTC.

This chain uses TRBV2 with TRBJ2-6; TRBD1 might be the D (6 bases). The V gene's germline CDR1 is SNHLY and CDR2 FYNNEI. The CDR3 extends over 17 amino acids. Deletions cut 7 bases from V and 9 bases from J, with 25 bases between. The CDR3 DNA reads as TGTGCCAGCATAAACGGCTCTCCAAGACAGGACATCAACGTCCTGACTTTC. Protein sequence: CASINGSPRQDINVLTF.

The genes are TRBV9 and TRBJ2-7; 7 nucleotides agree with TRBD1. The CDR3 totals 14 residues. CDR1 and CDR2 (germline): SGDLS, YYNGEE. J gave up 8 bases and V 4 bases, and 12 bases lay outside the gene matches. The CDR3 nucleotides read TGTGCCAGCAGCCTTCGGGACAGTGAGGGGAAGCAGTACTTC. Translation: CASSLRDSEGKQYF.

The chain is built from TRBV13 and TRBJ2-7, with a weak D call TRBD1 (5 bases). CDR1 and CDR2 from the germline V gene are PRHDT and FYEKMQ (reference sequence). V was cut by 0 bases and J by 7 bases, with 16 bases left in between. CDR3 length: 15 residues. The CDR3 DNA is TGTGCCAGCAGCTTAGGCTTGGTAGGGGTGGGGGAGCAGTACTTC. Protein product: CASSLGLVGVGEQYF.

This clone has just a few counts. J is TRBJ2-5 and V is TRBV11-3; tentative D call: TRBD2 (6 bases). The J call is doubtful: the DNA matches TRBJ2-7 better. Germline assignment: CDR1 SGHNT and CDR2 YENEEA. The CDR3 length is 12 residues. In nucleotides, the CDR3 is TGTGCCAGCAGCCCCGGGGGATACGAGCAGTACTTC. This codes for CASSPGGYEQYF.

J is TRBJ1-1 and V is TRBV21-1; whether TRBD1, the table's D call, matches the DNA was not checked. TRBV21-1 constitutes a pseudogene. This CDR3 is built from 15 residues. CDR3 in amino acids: CASPPGQVLNTEAFF. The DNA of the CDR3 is TGTGCCAGCCCTCCTGGACAGGTTCTGAACACTGAAGCTTTCTTT.

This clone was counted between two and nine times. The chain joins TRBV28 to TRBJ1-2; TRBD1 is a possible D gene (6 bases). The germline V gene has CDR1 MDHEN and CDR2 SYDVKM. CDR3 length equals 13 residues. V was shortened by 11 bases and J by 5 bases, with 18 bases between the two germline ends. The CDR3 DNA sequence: TGTGCCGGGACCGGGGGGGCTGGGTATGGCTACACCTTC. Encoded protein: CAGTGGAGYGYTF.

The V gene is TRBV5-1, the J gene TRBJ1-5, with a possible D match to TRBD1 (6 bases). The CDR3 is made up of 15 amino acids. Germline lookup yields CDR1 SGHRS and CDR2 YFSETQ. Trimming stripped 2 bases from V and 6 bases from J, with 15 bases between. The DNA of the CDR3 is TGCGCCAGCAGCTTTATGCCAGGGGTTAGTCAGCCCCAGCATTTT. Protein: CASSFMPGVSQPQHF.

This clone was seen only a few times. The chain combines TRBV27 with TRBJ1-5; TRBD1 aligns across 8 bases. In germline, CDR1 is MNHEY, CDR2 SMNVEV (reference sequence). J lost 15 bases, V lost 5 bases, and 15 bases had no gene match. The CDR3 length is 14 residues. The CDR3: CASSPTDRVRAWHF. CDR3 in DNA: TGTGCCAGCAGTCCTACGGACAGGGTACGAGCTTGGCATTTT.

Written as DNA, the CDR3 is TGTGCCAGCAGTTTAAATGGACAGGGCCACTCCTACGAGCAGTACTTC. This encodes CASSLNGQGHSYEQYF. The chain carries TRBV27 and TRBJ2-7; 8 bases match TRBD1. The CDR3 runs 16 residues. Germline loops: CDR1 MNHEY, CDR2 SMNVEV (reference sequence). V dropped 2 bases and J dropped 0; count of bases not matched to a gene: 6.

The CDR3 sequence is CASSYVLGQGGYEQYF. The DNA for the CDR3 is TGTGCCAGCAGTTATGTCCTGGGGCAGGGAGGCTACGAGCAGTACTTC. This chain connects TRBV28 to TRBJ2-7; weak D call: TRBD2 (6 bases). The CDR3 contains 16 residues. Germline CDR1 MDHEN, CDR2 SYDVKM. Deletions cut 4 bases from V and 3 bases from J, with 19 bases between.

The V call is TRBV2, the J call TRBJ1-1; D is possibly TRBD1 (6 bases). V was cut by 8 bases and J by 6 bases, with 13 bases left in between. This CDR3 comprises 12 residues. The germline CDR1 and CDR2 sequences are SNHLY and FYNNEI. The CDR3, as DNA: TGTGCCAGCGGGGAGGGGGTAGCTGAAGCTTTCTTT. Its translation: CASGEGVAEAFF.

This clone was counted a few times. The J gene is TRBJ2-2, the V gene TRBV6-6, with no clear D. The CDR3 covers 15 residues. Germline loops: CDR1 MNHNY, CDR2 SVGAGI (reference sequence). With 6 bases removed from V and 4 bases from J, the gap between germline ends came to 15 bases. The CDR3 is CASSLTRQSTGELFF. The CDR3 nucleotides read TGTGCCAGCAGCCTCACCAGACAAAGCACCGGGGAGCTGTTTTTT.

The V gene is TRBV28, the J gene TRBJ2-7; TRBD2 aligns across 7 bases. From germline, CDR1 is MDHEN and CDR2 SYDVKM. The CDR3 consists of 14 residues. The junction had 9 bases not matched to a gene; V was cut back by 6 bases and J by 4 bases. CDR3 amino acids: CASSPWGGGYEQYF. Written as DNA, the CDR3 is TGTGCCAGCAGCCCATGGGGGGGAGGTTACGAGCAGTACTTC.

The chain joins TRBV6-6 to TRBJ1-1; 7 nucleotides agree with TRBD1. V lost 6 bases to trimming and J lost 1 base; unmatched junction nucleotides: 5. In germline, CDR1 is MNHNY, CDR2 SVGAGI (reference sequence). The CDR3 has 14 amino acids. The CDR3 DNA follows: TGTGCCAGCAGCCGACAGGGCGGGAACACTGAAGCTTTCTTT. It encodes CASSRQGGNTEAFF.

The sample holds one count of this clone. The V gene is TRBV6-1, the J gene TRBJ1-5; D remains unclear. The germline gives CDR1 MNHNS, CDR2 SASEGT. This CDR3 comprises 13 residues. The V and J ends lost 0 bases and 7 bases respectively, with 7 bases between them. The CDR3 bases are TGTGCCAGCAGTGAAGCGATTCGGCAGCCCCAGCATTTT. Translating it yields CASSEAIRQPQHF.

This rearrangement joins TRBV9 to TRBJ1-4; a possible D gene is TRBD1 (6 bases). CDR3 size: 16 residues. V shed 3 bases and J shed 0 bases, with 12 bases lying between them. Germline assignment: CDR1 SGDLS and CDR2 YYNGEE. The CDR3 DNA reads TGTGCCAGCAGCGGGGACATTAAATCAACTAATGAAAAACTGTTTTTT. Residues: CASSGDIKSTNEKLFF.

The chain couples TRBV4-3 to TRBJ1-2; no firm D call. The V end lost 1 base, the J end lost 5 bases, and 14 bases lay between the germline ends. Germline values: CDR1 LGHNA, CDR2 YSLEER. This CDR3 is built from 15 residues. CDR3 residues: CASSQAAGEGYGYTF. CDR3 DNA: TGCGCCAGCAGCCAAGCTGCCGGGGAAGGATATGGCTACACCTTC.